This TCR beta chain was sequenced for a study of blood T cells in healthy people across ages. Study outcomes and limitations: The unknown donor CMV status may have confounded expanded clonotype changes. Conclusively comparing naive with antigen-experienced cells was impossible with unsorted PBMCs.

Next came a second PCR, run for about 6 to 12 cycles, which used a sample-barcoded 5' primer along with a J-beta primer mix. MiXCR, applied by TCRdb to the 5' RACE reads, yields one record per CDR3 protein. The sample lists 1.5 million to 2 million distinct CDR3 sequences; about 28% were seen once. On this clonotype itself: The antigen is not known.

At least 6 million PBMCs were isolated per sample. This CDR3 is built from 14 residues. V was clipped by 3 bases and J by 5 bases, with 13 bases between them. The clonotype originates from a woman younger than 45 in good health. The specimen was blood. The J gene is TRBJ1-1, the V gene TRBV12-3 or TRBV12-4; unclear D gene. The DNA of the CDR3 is TGTGCCAGCAGTTTCTTGTCTGACGGGACTGAAGCTTTCTTT. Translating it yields CASSFLSDGTEAFF.